These 17 T cell receptor beta chains were all obtained from the same sample, sequenced in a study of blood T cells in healthy people across ages. Together with a sample-barcoded 5' primer, a J-beta primer mix was included in a second PCR lasting about 6 to 11 cycles. TCRdb ran MiXCR on the 5' RACE reads and lists one entry per CDR3 protein. This sample carries approximately 1.5 million distinct CDR3 sequences, around 40% of them seen once, and the ten largest clones take under 5%. The sequenced material came from blood. All receptors derive from a woman aged 18-29 years in good health.

The CDR3 loop reads CASSVGGPNEQYF. As DNA, the CDR3 is TGCGCCAGCAGTGTTGGGGGACCTAATGAGCAGTACTTC. This chain connects TRBV10-2 to TRBJ2-7; D might be TRBD1 or TRBD2, each matching 5 bases. The germline gives CDR1 WSHSY, CDR2 SAAADI. The V and J ends lost 4 bases and 7 bases respectively, with 14 bases between them. This CDR3 contains 13 residues.

The sample holds a few counts of this clonotype. V gene TRBV7-8 combines with J gene TRBJ2-3; TRBD2 matches 11 bases. The CDR3 runs to 18 residues. After removal of 5 bases from V and 0 bases from J, the junction contained 10 bases not matched to a gene. Germline CDR1 reads SGHVS; CDR2 reads FQNEAQ. CDR3 sequence: CASSRRASGGLSTDTQYF. The DNA of the CDR3 is TGTGCCAGCAGCCGTAGGGCTAGCGGGGGGCTGAGCACAGATACGCAGTATTTT. Complete variable domain (other parts from reference TRBV7-8 and TRBJ2-3): GAGVSQSPRYKVAKRGQDVALRCDPISGHVSLFWYQQALGQGPEFLTYFQNEAQLDKSGLPSDRFFAERPEGSVSTLKIQRTQQEDSAVYLCASSRRASGGLSTDTQYFGPGTRLTVL.

This clonotype appeared a few times. The chain links TRBV7-2 to TRBJ1-6; unclear D gene. There are 17 residues in the CDR3. Germline V gene sequence: CDR1 SGHTA, CDR2 FQGNSA. The V and J ends lost 1 base and 4 bases respectively, with 14 bases between them. DNA of the CDR3: TGTGCCAGCAGCTTAGGGCCCCCAGGTTCTTATAATTCACCCCTCCACTTT. Translating gives CASSLGPPGSYNSPLHF. The full variable domain, in which reference TRBV7-2 and TRBJ1-6 provide the parts outside the CDR3, is GAGVSQSPSNKVTEKGKDVELRCDPISGHTALYWYRQSLGQGLEFLIYFQGNSAPDKSGLPSDRFSAERTGGSVSTLTIQRTQQEDSAVYLCASSLGPPGSYNSPLHFGNGTRLTVT.

The chain uses TRBV10-3 and TRBJ1-1; the D is unclear. Germline V gives CDR1 ENHRY, CDR2 SYGVKD. The CDR3 loop spans 17 amino acids. The V and J ends lost 0 bases and 3 bases respectively, with 17 bases between them. The CDR3 here is CAISESTLGSEDTEAFF. The CDR3 DNA reads TGTGCCATCAGTGAGTCGACTCTTGGCAGCGAAGACACTGAAGCTTTCTTT.

V and J are TRBV5-1 and TRBJ1-5; 10 bases fit TRBD1. Germline V gene lookup returns CDR1 SGHRS and CDR2 YFSETQ. The CDR3 has 15 residues. Trimming took 0 bases from V and 9 from J; bases not matched to a gene: 6. CDR3 sequence: CASSLGQGADRPQHF. The CDR3, as DNA: TGCGCCAGCAGCTTGGGACAGGGGGCCGATCGGCCCCAGCATTTT.

This clonotype has more than one count but fewer than ten. The chain links TRBV6-1 to TRBJ2-1; 11 positions agree with TRBD2. CDR3 length: 16 amino acids. The germline CDR1 and CDR2 sequences are MNHNS and SASEGT. J lost 5 bases, V lost 4 bases, and 7 bases had no gene match. CDR3 residues: CASSVVLAGDNNEQFF. In DNA form, the CDR3 reads TGTGCCAGCAGTGTTGTACTAGCGGGGGACAACAATGAGCAGTTCTTC.

This clonotype was seen at least ten times. The chain has TRBV10-1 and TRBJ2-3; the D gene is possibly TRBD2 (5 bases). The germline V gene encodes CDR1 WNHNN and CDR2 SYGVQD (reference sequence). The CDR3 is 13 amino acids. Trimming cost V 1 base and J 8 bases, with 10 bases left between them. CDR3: CASSEYRGSTQYF. CDR3 sequence (DNA): TGCGCCAGCAGTGAGTACCGGGGATCTACGCAGTATTTT.

As for this clonotype: A much larger clone sits a single nucleotide away, making a read error possible. This chain links TRBV7-2 with TRBJ2-7, with D unresolved. CDR1 is SGHTA, CDR2 FQGNSA, per germline. There are 15 residues in the CDR3. Trimming removed 5 bases from V and 6 bases from J, with 20 bases in between. CDR3 coding DNA: TGTGCCAGCAGCGAAGGGATACATTCCGGTTCCGAGCAGTACTTC. It codes for CASSEGIHSGSEQYF.

The gene calls are TRBV18 and TRBJ2-2; tentatively, D is TRBD2 (6 bases). The CDR3 extends over 15 amino acids. The germline CDR1 and CDR2 sequences are KGHSH and LQKENI. The V and J ends lost 2 bases and 3 bases respectively, with 10 bases between them. DNA of the CDR3: TGTGCCAGCTCACCATTGGAGGGATACACCGGGGAGCTGTTTTTT. Its protein is CASSPLEGYTGELFF.

This chain joins TRBV30 and TRBJ2-3; TRBD1 or TRBD2 may be the D gene (5 bases each). The CDR3 extends over 15 amino acids. The V gene lost 5 bases and the J gene lost 5 bases, with 20 bases spanning the gap. Germline V CDR1 and CDR2: GTSNPN, SVGIG (reference sequence). CDR3 sequence: CAWSPGTILLDTQYF. As DNA, the CDR3 is TGTGCCTGGTCACCCGGGACCATTCTTTTAGATACGCAGTATTTT. The full variable domain, its missing parts supplied by reference TRBV30 and TRBJ2-3, is SQTIHQWPATLVQPVGSPLSLECTVEGTSNPNLYWYRQAAGRGLQLLFYSVGIGQISSEVPQNLSASRPQDRQFILSSKKLLLSDSGFYLCAWSPGTILLDTQYFGPGTRLTVL.

CDR3 in DNA: TGCAGCGTTGAAAGCCGCAGGGGCGCTTACGAGCAGTACTTC. This codes for CSVESRRGAYEQYF. The V call is TRBV29-1, the J call TRBJ2-7, with D maybe TRBD1 (6 bases). CDR3 length equals 14 residues. The germline CDR1 and CDR2 sequences are SQVTM and ANQGSEA. Deletions cut 2 bases from V and 4 bases from J, with 15 bases between.

The chain carries TRBV30 and TRBJ2-7; D is unresolved. V was cut by 2 bases and J by 3 bases, with 8 bases left in between. Looked up from germline, CDR1 is GTSNPN and CDR2 is SVGIG (reference sequence). The CDR3 is 12 residues long. The CDR3 nucleotides read TGTGCCTGGAGTTCTAACAGCTACGAGCAGTACTTC. Its protein product is CAWSSNSYEQYF.

This clonotype came up once. The chain joins TRBV27 to TRBJ1-5; TRBD1 aligns across 7 bases. Germline CDR1 and CDR2: MNHEY and SMNVEV (reference sequence). This CDR3 has 15 amino acids. After removal of 4 bases from V and 1 base from J, the junction contained 4 bases not matched to a gene. Written as DNA, the CDR3 is TGTGCCAGCAGTTACAGGGGAACAAGCAATCAGCCCCAGCATTTT. This encodes CASSYRGTSNQPQHF.

This clonotype has a handful of counts. The CDR3 sequence is CSVAGPTNEQFF. DNA for the CDR3: TGCAGCGTTGCCGGGCCTACCAATGAGCAGTTCTTC. This chain uses TRBV29-1 with TRBJ2-1; the D is unclear. Germline loops: CDR1 SQVTM, CDR2 ANQGSEA. With 4 bases removed from V and 6 bases from J, the gap between germline ends came to 10 bases. CDR3 length: 12 residues.

This chain joins TRBV12-3 or TRBV12-4 and TRBJ1-4; 8 positions match TRBD1. CDR3 length: 14 residues. The ends lost 5 bases at V and 8 bases at J; junction bases unmatched: 7. CDR3 coding DNA: TGTGCCAGCAGTCAACAGGGGGGTGTGGAAAAACTGTTTTTT. Translation gives CASSQQGGVEKLFF.

This clonotype was recorded a few times. The chain couples TRBV20-1 to TRBJ2-7; D may correspond to TRBD1 or TRBD2 (5 bases each). The germline V gene encodes CDR1 DFQATT and CDR2 SNEGSKA (reference sequence). Trimming removed 6 bases at V and 3 bases at J, with 18 bases between. The CDR3 contains 14 residues. CDR3 in amino acids: CSALVGHAGYEQYF. The CDR3 bases are TGCAGTGCCCTAGTTGGACATGCGGGCTACGAGCAGTACTTC.

The gene calls are TRBV20-1 and TRBJ2-4; D call uncertain. The DNA matches TRBJ2-5 better at its end, which makes the J call doubtful. The germline V gene has CDR1 DFQATT and CDR2 SNEGSKA (reference sequence). The CDR3 has 13 amino acids. The CDR3 coding sequence is TGCAGTGCTAGGGAAGGCAGGAAGATGACCCAGTACTTC. This translates into CSAREGRKMTQYF.